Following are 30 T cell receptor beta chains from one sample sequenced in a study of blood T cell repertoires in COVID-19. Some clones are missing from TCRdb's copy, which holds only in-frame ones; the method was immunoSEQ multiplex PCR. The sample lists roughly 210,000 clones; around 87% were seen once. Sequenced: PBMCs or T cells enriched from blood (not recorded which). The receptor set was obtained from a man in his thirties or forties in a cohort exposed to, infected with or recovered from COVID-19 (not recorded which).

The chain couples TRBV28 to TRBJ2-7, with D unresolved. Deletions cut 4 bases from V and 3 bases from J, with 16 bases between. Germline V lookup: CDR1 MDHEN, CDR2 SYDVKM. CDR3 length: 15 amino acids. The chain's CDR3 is CASSSLRQTGYEQYF. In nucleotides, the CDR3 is TGTGCCAGCAGTTCCCTTAGGCAAACGGGCTACGAGCAGTACTTC.

CDR3 sequence reads: CASSDSRVGGYTF. CDR3 bases: TGTGCCAGCAGTGACTCCCGGGTAGGAGGCTACACCTTC. This sequence joins TRBV6-4 and TRBJ1-2, with unresolved D. V was clipped by 0 bases and J by 8 bases, with 10 bases between them. The germline V gene encodes CDR1 MRHNA and CDR2 SNTAGT. The CDR3 consists of 13 residues.

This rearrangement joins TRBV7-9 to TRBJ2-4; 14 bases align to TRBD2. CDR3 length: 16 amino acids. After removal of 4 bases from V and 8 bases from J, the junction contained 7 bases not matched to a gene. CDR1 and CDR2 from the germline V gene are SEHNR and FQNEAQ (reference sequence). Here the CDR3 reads CASSSGTSGRRDIQYF. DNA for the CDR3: TGTGCCAGCAGCTCCGGGACTAGCGGGAGAAGAGACATTCAGTACTTC.

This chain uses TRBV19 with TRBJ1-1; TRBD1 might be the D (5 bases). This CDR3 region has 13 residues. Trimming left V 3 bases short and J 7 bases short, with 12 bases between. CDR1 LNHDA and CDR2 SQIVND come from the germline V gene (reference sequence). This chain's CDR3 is CASSIRRDNEAFF. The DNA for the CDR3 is TGTGCCAGTAGTATTCGCAGGGATAATGAAGCTTTCTTT. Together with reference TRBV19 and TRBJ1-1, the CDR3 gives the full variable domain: DGGITQSPKYLFRKEGQNVTLSCEQNLNHDAMYWYRQDPGQGLRLIYYSQIVNDFQKGDIAEGYSVSREKKESFPLTVTSAQKNPTAFYLCASSIRRDNEAFFGQGTRLTVV.

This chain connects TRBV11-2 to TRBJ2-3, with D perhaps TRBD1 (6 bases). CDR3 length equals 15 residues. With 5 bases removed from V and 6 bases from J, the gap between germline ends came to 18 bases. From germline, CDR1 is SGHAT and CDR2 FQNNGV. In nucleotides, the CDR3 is TGTGCCAGCAGCCCCGGTCACAGGGTTGGTGATACGCAGTATTTT. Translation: CASSPGHRVGDTQYF.

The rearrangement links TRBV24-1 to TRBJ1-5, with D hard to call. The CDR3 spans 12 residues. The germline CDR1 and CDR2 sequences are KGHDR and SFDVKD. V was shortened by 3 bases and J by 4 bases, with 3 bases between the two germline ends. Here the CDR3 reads CATSDPNQPQHF. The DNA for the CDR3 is TGTGCCACCAGTGATCCGAATCAGCCCCAGCATTTT.

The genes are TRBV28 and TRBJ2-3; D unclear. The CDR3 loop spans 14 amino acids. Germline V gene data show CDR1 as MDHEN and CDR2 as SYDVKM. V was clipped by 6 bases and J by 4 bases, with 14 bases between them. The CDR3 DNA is TGTGCCAGCAGCCTTTTAGCACGGGCAGATACGCAGTATTTT. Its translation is CASSLLARADTQYF.

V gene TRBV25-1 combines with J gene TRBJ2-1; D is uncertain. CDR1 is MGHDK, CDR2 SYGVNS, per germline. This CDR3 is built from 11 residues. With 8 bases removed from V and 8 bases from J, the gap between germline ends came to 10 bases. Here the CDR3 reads CASSHADEQFF. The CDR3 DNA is TGTGCCAGCTCCCATGCGGATGAGCAGTTCTTC.

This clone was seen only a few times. The CDR3 is CASSLERGTAYNEQFF. The CDR3, as DNA: TGTGCCAGCAGCTTAGAGCGCGGGACAGCTTACAATGAGCAGTTCTTC. This chain joins TRBV7-9 and TRBJ2-1, with D possibly TRBD1 on 7 matching bases. From germline, CDR1 is SEHNR and CDR2 FQNEAQ (reference sequence). This CDR3 region has 16 residues. V was trimmed by 1 base and J by 4 bases, leaving 14 bases between them.

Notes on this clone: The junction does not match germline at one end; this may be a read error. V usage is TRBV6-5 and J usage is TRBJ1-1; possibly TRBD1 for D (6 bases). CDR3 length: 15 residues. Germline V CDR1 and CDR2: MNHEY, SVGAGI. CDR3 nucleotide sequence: TGTGCCAGCAGAAAGGACAGAACCCTGAACATTGAAGCTTTCTTT. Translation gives CASRKDRTLNIEAFF.

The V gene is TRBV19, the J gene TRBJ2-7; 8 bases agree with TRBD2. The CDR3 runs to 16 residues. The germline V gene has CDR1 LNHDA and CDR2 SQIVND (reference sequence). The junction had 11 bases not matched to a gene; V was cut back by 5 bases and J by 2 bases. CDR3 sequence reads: CASSPLLAVLTYEQYF. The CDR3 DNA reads TGTGCCAGTAGTCCCTTACTAGCGGTTCTTACCTACGAGCAGTACTTC.

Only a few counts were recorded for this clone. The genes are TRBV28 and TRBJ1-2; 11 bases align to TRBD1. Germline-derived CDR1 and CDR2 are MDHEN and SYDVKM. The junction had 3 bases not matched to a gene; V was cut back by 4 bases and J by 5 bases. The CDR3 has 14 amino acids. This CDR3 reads CASSSGTGGYGYTF. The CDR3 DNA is TGTGCCAGCAGTTCCGGGACAGGGGGATATGGCTACACCTTC.

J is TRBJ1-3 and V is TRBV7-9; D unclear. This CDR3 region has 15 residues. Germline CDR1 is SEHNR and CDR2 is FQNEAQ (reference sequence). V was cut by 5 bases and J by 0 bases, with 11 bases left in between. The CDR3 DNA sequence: TGTGCCAGCAGCCTCGGACTGCTCTCTGGAAACACCATATATTTT. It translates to CASSLGLLSGNTIYF.

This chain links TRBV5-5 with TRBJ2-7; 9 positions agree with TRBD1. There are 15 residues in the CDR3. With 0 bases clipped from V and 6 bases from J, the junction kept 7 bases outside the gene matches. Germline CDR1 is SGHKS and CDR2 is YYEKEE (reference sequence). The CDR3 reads CASSLEGQGVSEQYF. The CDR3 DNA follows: TGTGCCAGCAGCTTGGAGGGACAGGGTGTGAGCGAGCAGTACTTC.

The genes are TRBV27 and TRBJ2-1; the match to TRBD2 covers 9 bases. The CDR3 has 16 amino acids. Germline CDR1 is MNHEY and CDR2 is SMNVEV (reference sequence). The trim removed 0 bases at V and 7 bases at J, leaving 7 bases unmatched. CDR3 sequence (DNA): TGTGCCAGCAGTTTATCCGCGGGAGGGCCTCGTAATGAGCAGTTCTTC. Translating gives CASSLSAGGPRNEQFF.

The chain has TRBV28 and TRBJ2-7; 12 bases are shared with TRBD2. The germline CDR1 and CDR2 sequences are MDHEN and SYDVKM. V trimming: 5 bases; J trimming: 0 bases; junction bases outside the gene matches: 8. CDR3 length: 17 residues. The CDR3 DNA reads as TGTGCCAGCAGTCACCCTAGCGGGAGGGCGAGCTCCTACGAGCAGTACTTC. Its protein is CASSHPSGRASSYEQYF.

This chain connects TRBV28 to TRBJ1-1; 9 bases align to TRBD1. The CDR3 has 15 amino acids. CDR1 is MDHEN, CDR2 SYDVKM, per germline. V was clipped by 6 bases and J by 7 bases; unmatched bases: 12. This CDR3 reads CASSPNRQGGVEAFF. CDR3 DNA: TGTGCCAGCAGCCCAAATAGACAGGGGGGAGTTGAAGCTTTCTTT.

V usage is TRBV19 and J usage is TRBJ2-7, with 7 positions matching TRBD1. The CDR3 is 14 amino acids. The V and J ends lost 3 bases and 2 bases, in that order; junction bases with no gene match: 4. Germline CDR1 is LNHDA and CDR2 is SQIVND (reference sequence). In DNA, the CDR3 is TGTGCCAGTAGTATCAACAGGGGCACCTACGAGCAGTACTTC. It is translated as CASSINRGTYEQYF. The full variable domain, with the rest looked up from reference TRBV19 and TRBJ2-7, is DGGITQSPKYLFRKEGQNVTLSCEQNLNHDAMYWYRQDPGQGLRLIYYSQIVNDFQKGDIAEGYSVSREKKESFPLTVTSAQKNPTAFYLCASSINRGTYEQYFGPGTRLTVT.

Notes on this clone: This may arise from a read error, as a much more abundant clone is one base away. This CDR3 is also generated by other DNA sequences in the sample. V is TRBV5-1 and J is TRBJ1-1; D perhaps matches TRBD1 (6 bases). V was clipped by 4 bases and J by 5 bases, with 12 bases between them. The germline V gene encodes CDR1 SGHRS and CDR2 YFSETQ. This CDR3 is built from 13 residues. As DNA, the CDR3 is TGCGCCAGCAGCCAACAGGGATGGACTGAAGCTTTCTTT. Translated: CASSQQGWTEAFF.

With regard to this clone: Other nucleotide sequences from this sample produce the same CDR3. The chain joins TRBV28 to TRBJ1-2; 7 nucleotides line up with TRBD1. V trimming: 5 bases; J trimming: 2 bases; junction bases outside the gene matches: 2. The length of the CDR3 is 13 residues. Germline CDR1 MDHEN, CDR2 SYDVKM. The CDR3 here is CASSRDSNYGYTF. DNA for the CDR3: TGTGCCAGCAGTCGGGACAGCAACTATGGCTACACCTTC.

The DNA for the CDR3 is TGTGCCAGCAGCGTAGCAGACAGGGATGAAAAACTGTTTTTT. This encodes CASSVADRDEKLFF. The chain combines TRBV9 with TRBJ1-4; 7 bases map to TRBD1. The CDR3 has 14 residues. Germline V gene sequence: CDR1 SGDLS, CDR2 YYNGEE. V shed 0 bases and J 6 bases; nucleotides not matched to a gene: 2.

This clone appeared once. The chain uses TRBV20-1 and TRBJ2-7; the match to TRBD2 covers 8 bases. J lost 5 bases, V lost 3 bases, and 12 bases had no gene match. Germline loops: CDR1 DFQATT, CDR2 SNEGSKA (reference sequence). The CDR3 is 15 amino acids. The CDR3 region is CSASIRSSGMDEQYF. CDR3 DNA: TGCAGTGCTAGTATTCGGAGTAGCGGGATGGACGAGCAGTACTTC.

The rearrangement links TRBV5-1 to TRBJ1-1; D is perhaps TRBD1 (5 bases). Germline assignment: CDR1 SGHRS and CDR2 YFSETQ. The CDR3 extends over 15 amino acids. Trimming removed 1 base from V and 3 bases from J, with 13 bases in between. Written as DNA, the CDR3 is TGCGCCAGCAGCTTGACAAGGGGCAGGGACACTGAAGCTTTCTTT. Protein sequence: CASSLTRGRDTEAFF.

CDR3 protein: CASSIWGQVNTEAFF. The CDR3, as DNA: TGTGCCAGTAGTATTTGGGGACAAGTGAACACTGAAGCTTTCTTT. V and J are TRBV19 and TRBJ1-1; D is possibly TRBD1 (6 bases). Trimming took 3 bases from V and 0 from J, leaving 11 bases between them. Per the germline V gene, CDR1 is LNHDA and CDR2 is SQIVND (reference sequence). The length of the CDR3 is 15 residues.

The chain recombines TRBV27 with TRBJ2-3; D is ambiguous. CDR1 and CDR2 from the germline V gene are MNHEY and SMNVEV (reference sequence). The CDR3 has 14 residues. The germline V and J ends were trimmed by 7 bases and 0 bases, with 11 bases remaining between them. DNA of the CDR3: TGTGCCAGCATGTCCATCCTAAGCACAGATACGCAGTATTTT. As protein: CASMSILSTDTQYF.

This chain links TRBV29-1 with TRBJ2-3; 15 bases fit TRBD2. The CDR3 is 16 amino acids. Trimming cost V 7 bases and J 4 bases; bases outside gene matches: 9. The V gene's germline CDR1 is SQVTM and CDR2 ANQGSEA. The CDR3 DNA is TGCAGCGCAACCGGGACTAGCGGGAGGATTGCAGATACGCAGTATTTT. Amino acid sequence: CSATGTSGRIADTQYF.

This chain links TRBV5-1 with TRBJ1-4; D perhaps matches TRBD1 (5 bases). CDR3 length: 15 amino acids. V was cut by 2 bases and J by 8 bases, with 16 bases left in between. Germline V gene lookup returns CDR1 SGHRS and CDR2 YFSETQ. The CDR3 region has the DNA TGCGCCAGCAGCTTCGGGAGGGGAGTTGGAGAAAAACTGTTTTTT. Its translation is CASSFGRGVGEKLFF.

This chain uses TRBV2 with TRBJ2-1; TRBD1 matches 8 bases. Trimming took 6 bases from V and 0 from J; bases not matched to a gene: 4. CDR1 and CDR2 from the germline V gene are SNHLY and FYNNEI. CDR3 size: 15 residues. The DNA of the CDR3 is TGTGCCAGCAGGGGAGACAGGGGCTCCTACAATGAGCAGTTCTTC. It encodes CASRGDRGSYNEQFF.

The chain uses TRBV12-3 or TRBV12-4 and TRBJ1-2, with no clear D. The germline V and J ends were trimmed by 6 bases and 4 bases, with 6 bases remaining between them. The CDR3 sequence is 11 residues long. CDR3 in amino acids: CASSRLYGYTF. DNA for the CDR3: TGTGCCAGCAGCCGACTCTATGGCTACACCTTC.

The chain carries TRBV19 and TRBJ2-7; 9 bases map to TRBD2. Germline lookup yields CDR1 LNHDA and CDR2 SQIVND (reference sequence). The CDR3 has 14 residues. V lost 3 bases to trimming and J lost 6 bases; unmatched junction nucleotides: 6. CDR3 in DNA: TGTGCCAGTAGTATCCGCGGGAGGGGAGCCGAGCAGTACTTC. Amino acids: CASSIRGRGAEQYF.